This T cell receptor (beta chain) comes out of a study of human T cells and chemical hapten exposure. Study results and caveats: Controls formed significantly fewer large CDR3 similarity clusters than expanded TCRs did.

V gave up 5 bases and J gave up 6 bases, with 8 bases separating them. CDR3 length: 11 amino acids. The germline gives CDR1 MDHEN, CDR2 SYDVKM. MiXCR, applied by TCRdb to the RACE reads, yields one record per CDR3 protein. Found here are 65,000 to 70,000 distinct CDR3 sequences, 9.5% to 12% of them singletons; the top ten hold roughly 5.3%. Time point specified: pre-sensitization, week 0. Treatment noted: therapeutic diphenylcyclopropenone sensitization with weekly scalp DPC. This clonotype has only a few counts. Its antigen is not known. This chain connects TRBV28 to TRBJ2-7; D tentatively fits TRBD1 or TRBD2 (5 bases each). This receptor was identified in a woman aged 45-60 years with alopecia areata. Some clones in this sample may be carry-over from other donors' samples. The sequenced sample was whole blood, obtained in connection with sensitization to the hapten diphenylcyclopropenone (DPC). The CDR3 here is CASSPRGEQYF. The CDR3 DNA follows: TGTGCCAGCAGTCCGAGGGGCGAGCAGTACTTC. The whole variable domain, remainder taken from reference TRBV28 and TRBJ2-7, is DVKVTQSSRYLVKRTGEKVFLECVQDMDHENMFWYRQDPGLGLRLIYFSYDVKMKEKGDIPEGYSVSREKKERFSLILESASTNQTSMYLCASSPRGEQYFGPGTRLTVT.